One and the same sample provided the 18 T cell receptor beta chains below, sequenced in a study of cytomegalovirus exposure and HLA in healthy donors. PCR amplification relied on 60 Vbeta primers (plus 13 Jbeta primers). The repertoire was sequenced with immunoSEQ multiplex PCR; TCRdb's copy has only in-frame clones and lacks some. In the table there are fewer than 250,000 clones, 65% to 80% of which are singletons. Sequencing was carried out using PBMCs. Every receptor here comes from a girl aged 2-10 years in good health and CMV-seronegative.

The chain links TRBV5-4 to TRBJ2-3; TRBD2 agrees at 9 bases. In germline, CDR1 is SGHNT, CDR2 YYREEE (reference sequence). The CDR3 length is 16 residues. V gave up 0 bases and J gave up 8 bases; unmatched junction bases: 10. For the CDR3, the DNA is TGTGCCAGCAGCTTGGCTAGCGGGACCCAAGGTGGTACGCAGTATTTT. It specifies CASSLASGTQGGTQYF.

The chain is built from TRBV10-3 and TRBJ1-3; TRBD1 matches 7 bases. Germline CDR1 ENHRY, CDR2 SYGVKD. This CDR3 has 14 amino acids. V gave up 10 bases and J gave up 3 bases; unmatched junction bases: 9. CDR3 sequence reads: CATETGYFGNTIYF. CDR3 nucleotide sequence: TGTGCCACAGAGACAGGGTATTTTGGAAACACCATATATTTT.

This sequence joins TRBV11-2 and TRBJ2-7; 9 bases match TRBD1. Germline CDR1 reads SGHAT; CDR2 reads FQNNGV. The V gene end was trimmed by 4 bases and the J gene end by 7 bases; junction bases not matched to a gene: 14. There are 16 residues in the CDR3. CDR3 amino acids: CASSYGPGQGPGEQYF. The CDR3 nucleotides read TGTGCCAGCAGCTACGGACCGGGACAGGGCCCTGGTGAGCAGTACTTC.

V gene TRBV29-1 combines with J gene TRBJ2-7, with TRBD2 identical over 11 bases. The CDR3 is 12 amino acids. The germline V gene has CDR1 SQVTM and CDR2 ANQGSEA. Germline trimming cut 7 bases from V and 4 bases from J; bases unmatched to any gene: 3. CDR3 sequence: CSAGTSGYEQYF. CDR3 bases: TGCAGCGCCGGGACTAGCGGTTACGAGCAGTACTTC.

The chain joins TRBV27 to TRBJ2-7; 7 nucleotides line up with TRBD1. This CDR3 has 13 residues. The V and J ends lost 2 bases and 7 bases, in that order; junction bases with no gene match: 5. The V gene's germline CDR1 is MNHEY and CDR2 SMNVEV (reference sequence). The CDR3 sequence: CASSLQGEREQYF. CDR3 DNA sequence: TGTGCCAGCAGTTTACAGGGGGAGAGGGAGCAGTACTTC.

This clone was seen only once. This chain joins TRBV6-6 and TRBJ1-3; the match to TRBD1 covers 11 bases. The CDR3 covers 14 residues. CDR1 and CDR2 from the germline V gene are MNHNY and SVGAGI (reference sequence). Losses at the gene ends were 5 bases for V and 8 bases for J; bases not matched to a gene: 5. The CDR3 reads CASSRRDRGYTIYF. CDR3 DNA: TGTGCCAGCAGTCGCCGGGACAGGGGGTACACCATATATTTT.

The chain has TRBV5-1 and TRBJ1-2; 7 positions match TRBD1. There are 15 residues in the CDR3. Germline loops: CDR1 SGHRS, CDR2 YFSETQ. Trimming cost V 4 bases and J 0 bases; bases outside gene matches: 6. The CDR3 coding sequence is TGCGCCAGCAGCCCCCGGGACAGAACTAACTATGGCTACACCTTC. Protein: CASSPRDRTNYGYTF.

The chain has TRBV5-1 and TRBJ2-6; 7 bases line up with TRBD2. Trimming at V came to 4 bases and at J to 4 bases, leaving 8 bases not matched to a gene. From germline, CDR1 is SGHRS and CDR2 YFSETQ. The CDR3 spans 16 residues. The CDR3 sequence is CASSKSREAGANVLTF. In nucleotides, the CDR3 is TGCGCCAGCAGCAAATCTCGGGAGGCCGGGGCCAACGTCCTGACTTTC. The whole variable domain, filled in from reference TRBV5-1 and TRBJ2-6, reads KAGVTQTPRYLIKTRGQQVTLSCSPISGHRSVSWYQQTPGQGLQFLFEYFSETQRNKGNFPGRFSGRQFSNSRSEMNVSTLELGDSALYLCASSKSREAGANVLTFGAGSRLTVL.

This clone was counted a few times. The rearrangement uses TRBV6-1 and TRBJ2-7; no definite D call. Trimming took off 2 bases at V and 3 bases at J, with 8 bases between the two ends. The CDR3 runs to 13 residues. The germline V gene encodes CDR1 MNHNS and CDR2 SASEGT. CDR3 sequence: CASSESHSYEQYF. The CDR3 nucleotides read TGTGCCAGCAGTGAATCTCACAGCTACGAGCAGTACTTC.

The gene calls are TRBV25-1 and TRBJ2-5, with 7 bases fitting TRBD2. The germline V gene has CDR1 MGHDK and CDR2 SYGVNS. Trimming cost V 9 bases and J 2 bases; bases outside gene matches: 3. The CDR3 has 12 amino acids. The DNA for the CDR3 is TGTGCCAGAAATAGCGGGCAAGAGACCCAGTACTTC. This codes for CARNSGQETQYF.

The sample holds a few counts of this clone. The chain employs TRBV5-1 and TRBJ1-1; D unresolved. The CDR3 sequence is 14 residues long. The V end was cut by 5 bases, the J end by 1 base, with 12 bases between. The germline CDR1 and CDR2 sequences are SGHRS and YFSETQ. The CDR3 DNA reads as TGCGCCAGCAGTTCTTTCGGGGAGAACACTGAAGCTTTCTTT. Its translation: CASSSFGENTEAFF.

V gene TRBV5-3 combines with J gene TRBJ2-7; 11 nucleotides agree with TRBD2. TRBV5-3 is sorted into the ORF group, with uncertain function. Losses at the gene ends were 0 bases for V and 0 bases for J; bases not matched to a gene: 20. There are 22 residues in the CDR3. CDR3 coding DNA: TGTGCCAGAAGCTTGGCGTGGGGATCCTGGACTAGCGGGTGCCTCTCCTCCTACGAGCAGTACTTC. Residues: CARSLAWGSWTSGCLSSYEQYF.

The rearrangement links TRBV4-1 to TRBJ2-1; maybe TRBD2 (6 bases). V was shortened by 4 bases and J by 4 bases, with 14 bases between the two germline ends. Germline CDR1 reads MGHRA; CDR2 reads YSYEKL. This CDR3 region has 15 residues. The CDR3 bases are TGCGCCAGCAGCCGAGGGACTGGGACTTACAATGAGCAGTTCTTC. The encoded protein is CASSRGTGTYNEQFF.

This clone turned up a few times. The V gene is TRBV6-4, the J gene TRBJ1-3, with D possibly TRBD1 on 5 matching bases. From germline, CDR1 is MRHNA and CDR2 SNTAGT. Trimming cost V 2 bases and J 2 bases, with 10 bases left between them. This CDR3 region has 15 residues. CDR3 in DNA: TGTGCCAGCAGTGACCAGCCGGGGGCTGGAAACACCATATATTTT. This encodes CASSDQPGAGNTIYF.

V usage is TRBV2 and J usage is TRBJ2-7; maybe TRBD2 (7 bases). The ends were cut back, 7 bases at V and 9 bases at J, with 13 bases in the middle. The CDR3 is 11 residues long. Germline assignment: CDR1 SNHLY and CDR2 FYNNEI. The CDR3 is CASKGGVVQYF. Here the CDR3 DNA reads TGTGCCAGCAAAGGGGGGGTCGTGCAGTACTTC.

The rearrangement uses TRBV4-2 and TRBJ1-6; D gene uncertain. Trimming removed 0 bases at V and 10 bases at J, with 16 bases between. The CDR3 is made up of 16 amino acids. Per germline, CDR1 LGHNA and CDR2 YNFKEQ. The CDR3 nucleotides read TGTGCCAGCAGCCAAGACGGAGGTCCGGAAGGGTCACCCCTCCACTTT. This gives the protein CASSQDGGPEGSPLHF.

J is TRBJ2-5 and V is TRBV27; D remains ambiguous. V lost 5 bases to trimming and J lost 2 bases, with 12 bases between them. Germline V gene lookup returns CDR1 MNHEY and CDR2 SMNVEV (reference sequence). This CDR3 region has 14 residues. The CDR3 nucleotides read TGTGCCAGCAGTCAAAGACTCAGACAAGAGACCCAGTACTTC. Its protein product is CASSQRLRQETQYF.

The chain carries TRBV2 and TRBJ2-5; TRBD1 matches 10 bases. Losses at the gene ends were 6 bases for V and 11 bases for J; bases not matched to a gene: 6. Germline V lookup: CDR1 SNHLY, CDR2 FYNNEI. This CDR3 is built from 12 residues. CDR3 in DNA: TGTGCCAGCAGGACAGGGGGCTTTCAGCAGTACTTC. It specifies CASRTGGFQQYF.